This T cell receptor beta chain was found in a study of OX40 agonist ivuxolimab in advanced cancers. Regarding the complete study: Ivuxolimab was a fully human IgG2 agonistic monoclonal antibody targeting the costimulatory receptor OX40 (CD134). Intravenous ivuxolimab was administered to patients every 2 weeks at six dose levels: 0.01, 0.1, 0.3, 1.5, 3 and 10 mg/kg. Of the approximately 50 patients in dose escalation, about 20 had hepatocellular carcinoma, some 15 had melanoma, 9 had renal cell carcinoma and 9 had head and neck cancer. The dose-escalation cohort was 82.7% male with a mean age of about 54 years, ranging from roughly 23 to 85. Patients were allowed to have had prior anti-PD-1, anti-PD-L1 or anti-CTLA-4 therapy, and 40% of the dose-escalation patients had previously received checkpoint inhibitors. Partial responses occurred in three dose-escalation patients, of whom one had hepatocellular carcinoma and two had cutaneous melanoma. Peripheral TCRbeta sequencing was intended to test whether TCR sequence diversity was altered and clonal T-cell expansion was caused by ivuxolimab. The paper covers the monotherapy dose-escalation part of the phase I ivuxolimab trial, which included N ≈ 50 patients. Study-wide findings and limitations: The antigen specificity of the clonally expanded peripheral T cells was not determined. Low levels of normalized T-cell clonal expansion were also seen in some patients who did not respond. After ivuxolimab, CD8+ T cells had more expanded clones than CD4+ T cells on average. At doses from 0.1 to 3.0 mg/kg, clonal expansion was seen in both CD4+ and CD8+ blood T cells between baseline and week 6. In the 0.1-3.0 mg/kg groups, partial responders were among the patients with the lowest normalized peripheral clonal expansion, particularly in CD8+ T cells.

Measured from the cysteine to the phenylalanine, the CDR3 is 15 residues long. Of the read, only the CDR3 DNA is kept; its 45 bases are in frame from base 1. The V end gives up 0 bases and the J end 4 bases, leaving 5 bases in the junction not matched to a gene. The germline V gene yields SGHRS for CDR1 and YFSETQ for CDR2. Concerning this clone: The clone's antigen remains unknown. Base quality data are lacking; no much larger clone is found one base away.

Patients with autoimmune disease history or receiving systemic immunosuppression were excluded from the trial. Peripheral blood for TCR sequencing was collected from all dose cohorts at baseline, on cycle 4 day 1, and on cycle 7 day 1. The samples were drawn from a first-in-human, open-label, multicenter phase I dose-escalation trial of ivuxolimab. Adults with locally advanced or metastatic melanoma, renal cell, hepatocellular, or head and neck squamous cell carcinoma were enrolled in the trial. Before TCR sequencing, CD4+ T cells and CD8+ T cells from peripheral blood were sorted into separate populations. For sequencing of the TCRbeta CDR3 region, genomic DNA was extracted from the sorted cells. The immunoSEQ Assay was used for sequencing of TCRbeta CDR3 regions. The source is immuneACCESS, and TCRdb retained only in-frame sequences with V and J called. Part of the clones is not carried over; for the studies checked, unresolved V genes explain less than half of this, and the remainder is unexplained. In all, the sample holds 82,000 or so clones, and roughly 92% of those were seen once. The ten largest clonotypes hold roughly 0.6% of the sample.

The TCR comes from an adult with an advanced solid tumor such as melanoma, head and neck, liver or kidney cancer. This sample comprised CD4+ or CD8+ T cells sorted from blood, obtained in a trial of the OX40 agonist ivuxolimab. In this chain, TRBV5-1 is recombined with TRBJ2-7, with 9 bases matching TRBD1. The sequenced DNA: TGCGCCAGCAGCTTGGCTCCGGGACAGGGTTACGAGCAGTACTTC. This translates into CASSLAPGQGYEQYF.